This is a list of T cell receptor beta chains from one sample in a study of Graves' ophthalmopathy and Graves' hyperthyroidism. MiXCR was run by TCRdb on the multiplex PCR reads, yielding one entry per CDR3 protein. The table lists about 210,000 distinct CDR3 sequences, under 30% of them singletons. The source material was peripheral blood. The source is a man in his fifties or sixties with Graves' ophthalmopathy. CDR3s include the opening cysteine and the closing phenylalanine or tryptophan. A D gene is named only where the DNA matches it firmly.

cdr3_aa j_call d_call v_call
CASSEVVRLSGELFF TRBJ2-2 NA TRBV6-1
CASSFFGSSSYEQYF TRBJ2-7 NA TRBV7-2
CATPKGRVENTEAFF TRBJ1-1 NA TRBV6-1
CASSERLAGAYEQYF TRBJ2-7 TRBD2 TRBV6-1
CASAIQGTWGETQYF TRBJ2-5 TRBD1 TRBV12-3/TRBV12-4
CATSDSKTGYEQYF TRBJ2-7 NA TRBV24-1
CASRRPGQGNLNEQYF TRBJ2-7 TRBD1 TRBV7-2
CSVEGGERQQETQYF TRBJ2-5 NA TRBV29-1
CATRTGDGEQYF TRBJ2-7 TRBD1 TRBV15
CASSLQGPYQPQHF TRBJ1-5 NA TRBV12-3/TRBV12-4
CASSLARGRLSDQPQHF TRBJ1-5 NA TRBV7-6
CSASRDISYEQYF TRBJ2-7 NA TRBV20-1
CASSLDGAGGYTF TRBJ1-2 NA TRBV5-1
CASSLEESSSGNTIYF TRBJ1-3 NA TRBV7-9
CASSLGSDGRVYGYTF TRBJ1-2 NA TRBV13
CASSLRIGQHEQYF TRBJ2-7 NA TRBV7-2
CASSQEWGGLQETQYF TRBJ2-5 TRBD2 TRBV4-3
CAWSTQTGRGQETQYF TRBJ2-5 NA TRBV30
CASSPDSYHDQPQHF TRBJ1-5 NA TRBV7-6
CASSTGAGYEQYF TRBJ2-7 NA TRBV25-1
CASSFGRSQYEQYF TRBJ2-7 NA TRBV5-6
CSASFQGLAGEINEQYF TRBJ2-7 TRBD2 TRBV20-1
CASREDRLSQPQHF TRBJ1-5 TRBD1 TRBV6-2/TRBV6-3
CSAKDYYEQYF TRBJ2-7 NA TRBV20-1
CASSVGPGASYEQYF TRBJ2-7 NA TRBV9
CASSLKIGLLGDTEAFF TRBJ1-1 NA TRBV11-2
CASMRTSEAYEQYF TRBJ2-7 TRBD2 TRBV11-1
CAWSVFSSEQYF TRBJ2-7 NA TRBV30
CASSADGDEQYF TRBJ2-7 NA TRBV28
CASSYPAAKNIQYF TRBJ2-4 NA TRBV28
CASSSGGFEQYF TRBJ2-7 TRBD2 TRBV2
CASSLVSEQFF TRBJ2-1 NA TRBV5-1
CSVEDLEGGHKETQYF TRBJ2-5 TRBD2 TRBV29-1
CSARVGSNLNYGYTF TRBJ1-2 NA TRBV20-1
CAWSGLGEEIETQYF TRBJ2-5 NA TRBV30
CASRRTGGENTIYF TRBJ1-3 TRBD1 TRBV5-1
CASSYSGTLSYEQYF TRBJ2-7 NA TRBV12-3/TRBV12-4
CASSPPIIPETQYF TRBJ2-5 NA TRBV28
CATSADDRAQPQHF TRBJ1-5 TRBD1 TRBV24-1
CAGRTTGEARYGYTF TRBJ1-2 TRBD1 TRBV12-3/TRBV12-4
CAWKETVSPYEQYF TRBJ2-7 NA TRBV30
CASSFGGSYNEQFF TRBJ2-1 NA TRBV28
CAWSVTAKAFF TRBJ1-1 NA TRBV30
CASSRLPGEKNIQYF TRBJ2-4 NA TRBV7-6
CATSPAGTTQETQYF TRBJ2-5 TRBD2 TRBV24-1
CASRPSVGGYTF TRBJ1-2 NA TRBV6-1
CASSQTSYGYTF TRBJ1-2 NA TRBV12-3/TRBV12-4
CAVQTGNQPQHF TRBJ1-5 NA TRBV28
CASSPRSQGAGETQYF TRBJ2-5 TRBD1 TRBV12-3/TRBV12-4
CSARLRGASTEAFF TRBJ1-1 NA TRBV20-1
CASSYRGPARNTGELFF TRBJ2-2 NA TRBV6-2/TRBV6-3
CASSKEGQVADSPLHF TRBJ1-6 TRBD1 TRBV5-1
CASSFYRGHWMNTEAFF TRBJ1-1 TRBD1 TRBV27
CASTRTSGQETQYF TRBJ2-5 TRBD2 TRBV6-1